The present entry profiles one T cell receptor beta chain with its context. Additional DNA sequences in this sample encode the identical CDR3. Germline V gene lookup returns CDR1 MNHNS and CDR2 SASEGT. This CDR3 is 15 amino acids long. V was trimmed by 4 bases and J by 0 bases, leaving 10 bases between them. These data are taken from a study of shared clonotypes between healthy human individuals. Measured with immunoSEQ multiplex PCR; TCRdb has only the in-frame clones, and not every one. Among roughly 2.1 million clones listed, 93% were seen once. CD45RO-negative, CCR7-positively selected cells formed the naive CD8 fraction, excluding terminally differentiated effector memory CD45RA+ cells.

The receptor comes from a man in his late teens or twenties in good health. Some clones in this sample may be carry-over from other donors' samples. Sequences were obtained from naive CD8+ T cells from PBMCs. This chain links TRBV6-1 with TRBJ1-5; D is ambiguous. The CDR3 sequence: CASSAPRNSNQPQHF. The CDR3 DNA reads TGTGCCAGCAGTGCCCCACGGAATAGCAATCAGCCCCAGCATTTT.